This T cell receptor beta chain is drawn from a study of control samples from healthy donors and cancer patients. The data were produced by immunoSEQ multiplex PCR, yet TCRdb's version contains in-frame clones alone and is incomplete. The repertoire holds some 80,000 clones, 70% to 90% seen once, with about 1.9% in the top ten. V trimming: 2 bases; J trimming: 2 bases; junction bases outside the gene matches: 6. From germline, CDR1 is SEHNR and CDR2 FQNEAQ (reference sequence). The CDR3 runs 16 residues. The receptor was derived from a woman aged 55-69 years with head and neck cancer. The sample consisted of PBMCs. The J gene is TRBJ2-1, the V gene TRBV7-9; 7 positions match TRBD2. The DNA for the CDR3 is TGTGCCAGCAGCTTATCCGGGAGGCCAACCTACAATGAGCAGTTCTTC. Translated, it gives CASSLSGRPTYNEQFF.